Below, 10 T cell receptor beta chains from the same sample are listed, as sequenced in a study of cytomegalovirus exposure and HLA in healthy donors. Amplification used 60 Vbeta primers and 13 Jbeta primers. Clones were read by immunoSEQ multiplex PCR, and TCRdb kept only the in-frame ones, dropping some. Among roughly 80,000 clones listed, 75% to 85% were seen once. The sample consisted of PBMCs. The receptors here all came from a young woman in good health and CMV-seronegative.

This clone has more than one count but fewer than ten. The chain is built from TRBV9 and TRBJ1-1; possibly TRBD1 for D (5 bases). CDR3 size: 13 residues. CDR1 and CDR2 from the germline V gene are SGDLS and YYNGEE. Trimming cost V 3 bases and J 8 bases, with 14 bases left between them. CDR3 bases: TGTGCCAGCAGCGCTACGGACAATAGGGAAGCTTTCTTT. This encodes CASSATDNREAFF. The whole variable domain, remainder taken from reference TRBV9 and TRBJ1-1, is DSGVTQTPKHLITATGQRVTLRCSPRSGDLSVYWYQQSLDQGLQFLIQYYNGEERAKGNILERFSAQQFPDLHSELNLSSLELGDSALYFCASSATDNREAFFGQGTRLTVV.

The V gene is TRBV5-4, the J gene TRBJ2-5; D might be TRBD1 (6 bases). The V gene lost 2 bases and the J gene lost 5 bases, with 10 bases spanning the gap. The CDR3 extends over 13 amino acids. Germline CDR1 is SGHNT and CDR2 is YYREEE (reference sequence). DNA of the CDR3: TGTGCCAGCAGCTTACAGGGACGGGAGACCCAGTACTTC. It is translated as CASSLQGRETQYF.

The chain uses TRBV11-2 and TRBJ1-4; TRBD1 is a possible D gene (5 bases). V dropped 4 bases and J dropped 8 bases, with 20 bases sitting between them. Germline-derived CDR1 and CDR2 are SGHAT and FQNNGV. The CDR3 is made up of 16 amino acids. The DNA of the CDR3 is TGTGCCAGCAGCTATCTAGGCGGGACCGTGAGCGAAAAACTGTTTTTT. Residues: CASSYLGGTVSEKLFF.

The rearrangement links TRBV5-6 to TRBJ1-4, with D possibly matching TRBD1 (5 bases). This CDR3 is built from 18 residues. V lost 1 base and J lost 4, with 20 bases in between. The V gene's germline CDR1 is SGHDT and CDR2 YYEEEE. CDR3 nucleotides: TGTGCCAGCAGCTTGTATGGTGGTTCGCGGGGCCTTAATGAAAAACTGTTTTTT. It translates to CASSLYGGSRGLNEKLFF.

This chain uses TRBV20-1 with TRBJ2-1; no clear D. V was cut by 3 bases and J by 4 bases, with 4 bases left in between. Germline V lookup: CDR1 DFQATT, CDR2 SNEGSKA (reference sequence). The CDR3 extends over 11 amino acids. CDR3 in amino acids: CSASLYNEQFF. The CDR3 DNA sequence: TGCAGTGCTAGCCTTTACAATGAGCAGTTCTTC.

This chain joins TRBV5-1 and TRBJ2-7; TRBD2 matches at 9 bases. Unmatched junction bases numbered 8, after V lost 1 base and J lost 3 bases. CDR1 and CDR2 (germline): SGHRS, YFSETQ. The CDR3 is made up of 16 amino acids. The CDR3 bases are TGCGCCAGCAGCTTGAGTTCGGCGGGAGGGTACTACGAGCAGTACTTC. Translation: CASSLSSAGGYYEQYF.

The chain couples TRBV7-3 to TRBJ2-2; 13 positions match TRBD2. CDR1 and CDR2 from the germline V gene are SGHTA and FQGTGA. V was clipped by 6 bases and J by 8 bases; unmatched bases: 9. This CDR3 has 16 amino acids. The CDR3 loop is CASSPRLAGGVGELFF. CDR3 DNA sequence: TGTGCCAGCAGTCCTCGACTAGCGGGAGGAGTTGGGGAGCTGTTTTTT.

The chain couples TRBV6-5 to TRBJ2-7, with D maybe TRBD2 (6 bases). Trimming cost V 4 bases and J 3 bases, with 19 bases left between them. The CDR3 runs to 16 residues. CDR1 is MNHEY, CDR2 SVGAGI, per germline. The CDR3 DNA reads as TGTGCCAGCAGTTCGTACACGGGACGGGGAGGCTACGAGCAGTACTTC. Its protein product is CASSSYTGRGGYEQYF.

In the case of this clone: This same CDR3 is encoded by further DNA sequences in the sample. The chain couples TRBV6-1 to TRBJ2-7, with 9 bases lining up with TRBD2. The junction had 5 bases not matched to a gene; V was cut back by 6 bases and J by 2 bases. CDR1 and CDR2 (germline): MNHNS, SASEGT. The CDR3 contains 14 residues. The CDR3 nucleotides are TGTGCCAGCAGCGAGGGACTAGCTCCCTACGAGCAGTACTTC. It codes for CASSEGLAPYEQYF.

The chain uses TRBV5-1 and TRBJ2-1; the match to TRBD2 covers 8 bases. Germline V gene data show CDR1 as SGHRS and CDR2 as YFSETQ. V lost 4 bases and J lost 2; bases outside the gene matches: 11. This CDR3 has 17 residues. The CDR3 loop reads CASSLSVGSGTYNEQFF. The CDR3 DNA is TGCGCCAGCAGCCTCTCCGTAGGTAGCGGGACCTACAATGAGCAGTTCTTC.